This T cell receptor (beta chain) was recorded in a study of blood T cell repertoires in COVID-19. Study at large: COVID-19 samples, acute and convalescent, were from the United States, Italy and Spain. From T cells, B-cell-depleted T cells, or PBMCs came the material, which was cDNA or gDNA.

Authors' processing steps: From reference gene primer amplification, estimates of nucleated cell counts were derived. Data came from immunoSEQ multiplex PCR; TCRdb stores just in-frame clones and leaves some out. The D gene and trimming were derived from the DNA, and the V and J assignments and clone size from that table. The sample yields about 90,000 clones, about nine tenths seen once. Sequencing input: peripheral blood. The clonotype comes from a human donor with active COVID-19. The donor label of this sample is uncertain.

CDR3 region: CASSVSGVSFYGYTF. The CDR3 region has the DNA TGTGCCAGCAGCGTTTCCGGGGTTTCGTTCTATGGCTACACCTTC. J is TRBJ1-2 and V is TRBV9; D is unclear. The CDR3 runs 15 residues. Germline V lookup: CDR1 SGDLS, CDR2 YYNGEE. Trimming removed 2 bases from V and 4 bases from J, with 15 bases in between.